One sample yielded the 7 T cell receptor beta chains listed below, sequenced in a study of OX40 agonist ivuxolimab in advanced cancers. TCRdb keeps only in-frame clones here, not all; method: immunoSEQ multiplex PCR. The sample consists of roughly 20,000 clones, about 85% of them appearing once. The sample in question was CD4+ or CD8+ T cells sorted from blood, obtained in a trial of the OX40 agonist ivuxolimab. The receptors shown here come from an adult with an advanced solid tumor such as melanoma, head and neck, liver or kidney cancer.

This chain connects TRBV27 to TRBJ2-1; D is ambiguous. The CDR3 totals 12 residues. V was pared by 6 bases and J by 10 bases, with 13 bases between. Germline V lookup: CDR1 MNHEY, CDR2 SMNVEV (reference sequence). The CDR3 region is CASRYPGREQFF. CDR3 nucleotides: TGTGCCAGCAGGTATCCTGGCCGCGAGCAGTTCTTC.

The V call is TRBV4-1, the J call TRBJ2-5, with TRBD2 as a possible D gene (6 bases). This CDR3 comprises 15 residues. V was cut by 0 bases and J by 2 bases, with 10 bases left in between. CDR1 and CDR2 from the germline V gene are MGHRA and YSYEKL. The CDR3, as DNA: TGCGCCAGCAGCCAAGATCCTGGGGGGCAAGAGACCCAGTACTTC. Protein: CASSQDPGGQETQYF.

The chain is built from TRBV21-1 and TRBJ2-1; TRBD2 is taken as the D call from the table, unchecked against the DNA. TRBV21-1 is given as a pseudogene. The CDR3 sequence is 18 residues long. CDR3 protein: CASSRILATHHSDNEQFF. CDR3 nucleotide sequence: TGTGCCAGCAGCCGGATATTAGCTACACACCATTCCGACAATGAGCAGTTCTTC.

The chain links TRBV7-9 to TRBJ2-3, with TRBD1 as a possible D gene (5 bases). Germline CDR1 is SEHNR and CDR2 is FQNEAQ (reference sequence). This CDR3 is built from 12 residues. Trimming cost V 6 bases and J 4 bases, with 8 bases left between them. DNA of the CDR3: TGTGCCAGCAGTTCCAGGGCAGATACGCAGTATTTT. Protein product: CASSSRADTQYF.

CDR3 DNA: TGTGCCAGCAGCTTAGTCCAGGGGGCAAACGAGCAGTACTTC. It yields the protein CASSLVQGANEQYF. This chain uses TRBV7-9 with TRBJ2-7, with 8 positions matching TRBD1. V lost 1 base, J lost 5 bases, and 4 bases stayed unmatched. Germline-derived CDR1 and CDR2 are SEHNR and FQNEAQ (reference sequence). This CDR3 spans 14 amino acids.

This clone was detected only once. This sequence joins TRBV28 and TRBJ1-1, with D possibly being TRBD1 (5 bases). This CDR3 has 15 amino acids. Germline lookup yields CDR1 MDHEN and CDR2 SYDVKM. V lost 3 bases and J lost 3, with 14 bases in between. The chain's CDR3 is CASSLVQGYDTEAFF. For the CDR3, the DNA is TGTGCCAGCAGTTTGGTTCAGGGATATGACACTGAAGCTTTCTTT.

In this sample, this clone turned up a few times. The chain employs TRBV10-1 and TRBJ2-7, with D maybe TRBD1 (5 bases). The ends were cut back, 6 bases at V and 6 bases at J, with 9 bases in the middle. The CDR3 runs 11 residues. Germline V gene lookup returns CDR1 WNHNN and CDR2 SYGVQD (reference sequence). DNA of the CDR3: TGCGCCAGCAGGGAAGGGGCCGAGCAGTACTTC. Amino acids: CASREGAEQYF.